These 5 T cell receptor beta chains were all obtained from the same sample, sequenced in a study of identical twins. One entry per CDR3 protein results from TCRdb running MiXCR on the 5' RACE reads. The repertoire includes 1.5 million to 2 million distinct CDR3 sequences, about 30% of them detected once, and roughly 0.3% sits in the top ten. The sequencing input was cord blood. Receptors originate from a newborn girl in good health.

This chain links TRBV7-9 with TRBJ2-5; D is uncertain. V was pared by 1 base and J by 4 bases, with 7 bases between. CDR3 length: 13 residues. The germline gives CDR1 SEHNR, CDR2 FQNEAQ (reference sequence). DNA of the CDR3: TGTGCCAGCAGCTTAGATGCTAGAGAGACCCAGTACTTC. Encoded protein: CASSLDARETQYF.

The CDR3 loop reads CASSRWGRQEPYF. In nucleotides, the CDR3 is TGTGCCAGCAGCAGATGGGGACGACAGGAACCGTACTTC. The chain joins TRBV21-1 to TRBJ2-4; TRBD1 was called by the table and not checked on the DNA. TRBV21-1 is tagged as a pseudogene. This CDR3 has 13 residues.

This clonotype was seen repeatedly, ten times or more. The rearrangement links TRBV9 to TRBJ2-7; TRBD2 aligns across 12 bases. This CDR3 comprises 17 residues. Germline V gene lookup returns CDR1 SGDLS and CDR2 YYNGEE. The V and J ends lost 0 bases and 3 bases, in that order; junction bases with no gene match: 7. DNA of the CDR3: TGTGCCAGCAGCGTAGCCCTAGCGGGAGGGCCCATCTACGAGCAGTACTTC. Its translation: CASSVALAGGPIYEQYF.

The chain recombines TRBV3-1 with TRBJ2-1; 10 bases match TRBD1. The J call is uncertain, as TRBJ2-7 better fits the DNA end. Germline CDR1 and CDR2: LGHDT and YNNKEL (reference sequence). The CDR3 covers 15 residues. The CDR3 DNA follows: TGTGCCAGCAGCCAAGGACAGGGGGCTGACAATGAGCAGTACTTC. This sequence encodes CASSQGQGADNEQYF.

This clonotype was recorded a few times. The chain employs TRBV24-1 and TRBJ2-3, with a tentative D call TRBD1 (5 bases). This CDR3 has 15 residues. CDR1 and CDR2 from the germline V gene are KGHDR and SFDVKD. Trimming removed 4 bases at V and 3 bases at J, with 13 bases between. In DNA, the CDR3 is TGTGCCACCAGTGACCCCAGGCAGGGTACAGATACGCAGTATTTT. This translates into CATSDPRQGTDTQYF.